Listed below are T cell receptor beta chains from one sample, sequenced in a study of shared clonotypes between healthy human individuals. Clones were read by immunoSEQ multiplex PCR, and TCRdb kept only the in-frame ones, dropping some. This table has fewer than 2.5 million clones, over 85% appearing once. Material for sequencing was naive CD4+ T cells from PBMCs. These receptors came from a man between 18 and 35 years old in good health. Some clones in this sample may be carry-over from other donors' samples. The CDR3 runs from the conserved cysteine through the conserved F or W. D genes are given only for firm matches. Size tells how often a clone was seen (once, few, many) or the class of an expanded clone, and some rows leave it out.

CDR3 length	clone size	D gene	V gene	J gene	CDR3 DNA	CDR3 protein
14	.	.	TRBV9	TRBJ2-5	TGTGCCAGCAGCAGCGGACGGGGAAGAGAGACCCAGTACTTC	CASSSGRGRETQYF
16	.	.	TRBV7-7	TRBJ2-2	TGTGCCAGCAGCTCAAGGAAGACCCAGGGACCCGGGGAGCTGTTTTTT	CASSSRKTQGPGELFF
16	once	TRBD1	TRBV5-1	TRBJ2-3	TGCGCCAGCAGCTTGGCTGTCCAGGGGGGCACAGATACGCAGTATTTT	CASSLAVQGGTDTQYF
13	.	.	TRBV19	TRBJ2-2	TGTGCCAGTAGTATAGCCCCGGTAGGGGAGCTGTTTTTT	CASSIAPVGELFF
13	.	.	TRBV9	TRBJ2-1	TGTGCCAGCAGCGTCGGACCCCACGATGAGCAGTTCTTC	CASSVGPHDEQFF
15	.	.	TRBV25-1	TRBJ2-2	TGTGCCAGCAGAGCCAACGGCCTCCTCACCGGGGAGCTGTTTTTT	CASRANGLLTGELFF
13	.	TRBD1	TRBV6-5	TRBJ2-7	TGTGCCAGCAGTCTCGACAGGGACTACGAGCAGTACTTC	CASSLDRDYEQYF
15	.	.	TRBV14	TRBJ2-1	TGTGCCAGCAGCCAAGATGCGCTACTCCCGGAAAGTAAGTTCTTC	CASSQDALLPESKFF
15	.	.	TRBV5-1	TRBJ1-2	TGCGCCAGCAGCTTGGCGCAGCCAACTAACTATGGCTACACCTTC	CASSLAQPTNYGYTF
10	.	.	TRBV6-6	TRBJ1-1	TGTGCCAGCAGTGCCGGCGACGCTTTCTTT	CASSAGDAFF
14	.	.	TRBV18	TRBJ1-5	TGTGCCAGCTCACAGGGGCTTAGCAATCAGCCCCAGCATTTT	CASSQGLSNQPQHF
16	once	.	TRBV11-2	TRBJ1-1	TGTGCCAGCAGCTACCACCCGGGGCAGGGTAACACTGAAGCTTTCTTT	CASSYHPGQGNTEAFF
13	.	.	TRBV5-1	TRBJ2-1	TGCGCCAGCAGCGATCGGACGGACCAAGAGCAGTTCTTC	CASSDRTDQEQFF
17	.	TRBD2	TRBV18	TRBJ2-3	TGTGCCAGCTCACCGAACCTAGCGGGAGGTAGCACAGATACGCAGTATTTT	CASSPNLAGGSTDTQYF
17	.	.	TRBV11-2	TRBJ2-3	TGTGCCAGCAGCTTACGGGTGTCTAGGAGGCGTACAGATACGCAGTATTTT	CASSLRVSRRRTDTQYF
15	.	.	TRBV5-1	TRBJ1-3	TGCGCCAGCAGCTTGACAGGCATCTCTGGAAACACCATATATTTT	CASSLTGISGNTIYF
16	.	TRBD2	TRBV7-3	TRBJ2-1	TGTGCCAGCGCTAGACCTGGTCAAGCGGGAGCGAATGAGCAGTTCTTC	CASARPGQAGANEQFF
14	.	.	TRBV5-1	TRBJ2-1	TGCGCCAGCAGCTTGGGCCAGTCCCACAATGAGCAGTTCTTC	CASSLGQSHNEQFF
14	.	.	TRBV5-1	TRBJ2-7	TGCGCCAGCAGCTTGGCCAGTCCCTCCTACGAGCAGTACTTC	CASSLASPSYEQYF
15	.	TRBD2	TRBV4-3	TRBJ2-7	TGCGCCAGCAGCCAAGGTCTAGCGGCGACCTACGAGCAGTACTTC	CASSQGLAATYEQYF
15	.	.	TRBV7-2	TRBJ2-7	TGTGCCAGCAGCTTAGGGCCAGGGGGGACCTACGAGCAGTACTTC	CASSLGPGGTYEQYF
12	.	.	TRBV28	TRBJ2-3	TGTGCCAGCAGTTTAGACAGGAAGCCGCAGTATTTT	CASSLDRKPQYF
13	.	.	TRBV30	TRBJ1-1	TGTGCCTGGAGTATGGAGGGGGACACTGAAGCTTTCTTT	CAWSMEGDTEAFF
15	.	.	TRBV10-3	TRBJ2-1	TGTGCCATCAGTGAGTCGTCTTTAACCCCGACCGGGCAGTTCTTC	CAISESSLTPTGQFF
17	.	TRBD1	TRBV5-1	TRBJ2-7	TGCGCCAGCAGCTTAGAAAGCCCGGGACAGGCGGCCTACGAGCAGTACTTC	CASSLESPGQAAYEQYF
13	once	.	TRBV6-5	TRBJ1-1	TGTGCCAGCAGTTACATAGATAACACTGAAGCTTTCTTT	CASSYIDNTEAFF
14	.	TRBD1	TRBV6-5	TRBJ1-1	TGTGCCAGCAGTCCTTGGGACAGAAGCGCTGAAGCTTTCTTT	CASSPWDRSAEAFF
17	.	TRBD1	TRBV5-8	TRBJ2-3	TGTGCCAGACCCGCCGGCCCCGGGACAGGATATGCAGATACGCAGTATTTT	CARPAGPGTGYADTQYF
14	.	.	TRBV28	TRBJ2-7	TGTGCCAGCAGCCTCCGGGACGGACCCTACGAGCAGTACTTC	CASSLRDGPYEQYF
18	once	.	TRBV27	TRBJ1-3	TGTGCCAGCAGTTTAGTGGCCAGGGCCCCGGGGCGAGGAAACACCATATATTTT	CASSLVARAPGRGNTIYF
18	.	TRBD1	TRBV10-1	TRBJ2-1	TGCGCCAGCAGTGAGGGGACAGGACTTTGCAGCTCCTACAATGAGCAGTTCTTC	CASSEGTGLCSSYNEQFF
15	.	.	TRBV6-1	TRBJ2-7	TGTGCCAGCAGGACCTTCTCAGCGCAGAACTACGAGCAGTACTTC	CASRTFSAQNYEQYF
12	.	.	TRBV28	TRBJ2-7	TGTGCCAGCAGTTTAAGCGGTTACGAGCAGTACTTC	CASSLSGYEQYF
13	.	.	TRBV5-1	TRBJ2-1	TGCGCCAGCAGCCCCGGGACCCACAATGAGCAGTTCTTC	CASSPGTHNEQFF
15	.	.	TRBV9	TRBJ1-4	TGTGCCAGCAGTCCTGGATTGGCAACTAATGAAAAACTGTTTTTT	CASSPGLATNEKLFF
12	.	.	TRBV2	TRBJ2-5	TGTGCCAGCGGCGAACTACGGGAGACCCAGTACTTC	CASGELRETQYF
16	.	TRBD2	TRBV27	TRBJ2-1	TGTGCCAGCAGACCCGGGACTAGCGGGAGGACAAATGAGCAGTTCTTC	CASRPGTSGRTNEQFF